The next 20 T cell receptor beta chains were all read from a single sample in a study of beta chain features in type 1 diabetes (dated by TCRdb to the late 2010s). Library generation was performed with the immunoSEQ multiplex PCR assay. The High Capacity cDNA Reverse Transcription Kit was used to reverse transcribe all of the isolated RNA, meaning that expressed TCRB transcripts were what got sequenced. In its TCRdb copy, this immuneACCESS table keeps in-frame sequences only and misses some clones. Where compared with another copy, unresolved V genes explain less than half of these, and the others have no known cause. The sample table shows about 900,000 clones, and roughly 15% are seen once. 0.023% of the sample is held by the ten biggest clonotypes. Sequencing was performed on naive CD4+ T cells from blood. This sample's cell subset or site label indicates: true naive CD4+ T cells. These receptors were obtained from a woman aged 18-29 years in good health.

CDR3 in DNA: TGTGCCAGCAGTGAATGGTCAGGGGAAGAGACCCAGTACTTC. Protein sequence: CASSEWSGEETQYF. The rearrangement uses TRBV2 and TRBJ2-5, with D perhaps TRBD1 (6 bases). CDR3 length: 14 amino acids. The V gene lost 2 bases and the J gene lost 3 bases, with 10 bases spanning the gap. Per germline, CDR1 SNHLY and CDR2 FYNNEI.

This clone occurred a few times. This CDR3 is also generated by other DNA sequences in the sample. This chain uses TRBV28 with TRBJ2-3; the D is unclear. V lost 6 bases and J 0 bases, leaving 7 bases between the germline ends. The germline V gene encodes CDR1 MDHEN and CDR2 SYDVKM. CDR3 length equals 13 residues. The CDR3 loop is CASRTSSTDTQYF. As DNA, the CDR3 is TGTGCCAGCAGGACAAGTAGCACAGATACGCAGTATTTT.

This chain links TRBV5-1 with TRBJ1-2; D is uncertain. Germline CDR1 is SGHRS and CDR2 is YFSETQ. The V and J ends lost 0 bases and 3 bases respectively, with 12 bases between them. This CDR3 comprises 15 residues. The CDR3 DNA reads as TGCGCCAGCAGCTTGGCATACCCTGAGGACTATGGCTACACCTTC. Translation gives CASSLAYPEDYGYTF.

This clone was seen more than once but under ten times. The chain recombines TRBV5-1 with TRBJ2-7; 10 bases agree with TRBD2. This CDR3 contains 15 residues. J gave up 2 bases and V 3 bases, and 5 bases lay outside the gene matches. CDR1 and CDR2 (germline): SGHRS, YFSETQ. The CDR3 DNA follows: TGCGCCAGCAGCTCACTAGCGGGGCTTACCTACGAGCAGTACTTC. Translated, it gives CASSSLAGLTYEQYF.

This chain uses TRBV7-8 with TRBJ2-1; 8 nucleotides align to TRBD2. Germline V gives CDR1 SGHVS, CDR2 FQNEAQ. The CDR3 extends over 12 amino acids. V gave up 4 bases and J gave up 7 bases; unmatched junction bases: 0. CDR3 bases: TGTGCCAGCAGCTCGGGAGGGAATGAGCAGTTCTTC. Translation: CASSSGGNEQFF. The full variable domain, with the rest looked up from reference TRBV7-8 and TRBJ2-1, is GAGVSQSPRYKVAKRGQDVALRCDPISGHVSLFWYQQALGQGPEFLTYFQNEAQLDKSGLPSDRFFAERPEGSVSTLKIQRTQQEDSAVYLCASSSGGNEQFFGPGTRLTVL.

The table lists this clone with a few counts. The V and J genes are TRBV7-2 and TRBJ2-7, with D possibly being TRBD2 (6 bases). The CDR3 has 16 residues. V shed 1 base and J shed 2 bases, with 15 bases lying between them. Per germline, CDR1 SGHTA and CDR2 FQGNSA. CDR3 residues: CASSLGSRPGAYEQYF. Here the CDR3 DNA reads TGTGCCAGCAGCTTAGGGAGCCGGCCGGGAGCCTACGAGCAGTACTTC.

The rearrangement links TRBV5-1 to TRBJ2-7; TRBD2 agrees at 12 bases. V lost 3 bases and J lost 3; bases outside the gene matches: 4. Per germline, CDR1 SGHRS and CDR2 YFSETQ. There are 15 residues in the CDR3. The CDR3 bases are TGCGCCAGCAGCTGGACTAGCGGGACGTACTACGAGCAGTACTTC. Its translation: CASSWTSGTYYEQYF.

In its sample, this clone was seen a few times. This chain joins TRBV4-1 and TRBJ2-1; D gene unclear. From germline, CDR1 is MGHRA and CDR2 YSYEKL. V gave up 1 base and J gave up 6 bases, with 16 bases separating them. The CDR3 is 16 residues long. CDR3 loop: CASSQAWTVVSNEQFF. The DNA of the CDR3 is TGCGCCAGCAGCCAAGCTTGGACGGTGGTTAGCAATGAGCAGTTCTTC.

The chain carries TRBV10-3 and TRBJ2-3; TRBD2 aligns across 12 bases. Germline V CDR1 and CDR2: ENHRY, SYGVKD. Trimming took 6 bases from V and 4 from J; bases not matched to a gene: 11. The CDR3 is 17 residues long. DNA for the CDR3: TGTGCCATCAGGGCTAGCGGGAGGGCCGGTGCTCCAGATACGCAGTATTTT. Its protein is CAIRASGRAGAPDTQYF.

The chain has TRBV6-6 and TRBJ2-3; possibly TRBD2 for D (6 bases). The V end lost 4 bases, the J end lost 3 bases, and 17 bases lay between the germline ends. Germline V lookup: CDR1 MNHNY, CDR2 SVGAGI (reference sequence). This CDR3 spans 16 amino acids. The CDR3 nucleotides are TGTGCCAGCAGTTCCTTGGGGCTCGGAGGGACAGATACGCAGTATTTT. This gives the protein CASSSLGLGGTDTQYF.

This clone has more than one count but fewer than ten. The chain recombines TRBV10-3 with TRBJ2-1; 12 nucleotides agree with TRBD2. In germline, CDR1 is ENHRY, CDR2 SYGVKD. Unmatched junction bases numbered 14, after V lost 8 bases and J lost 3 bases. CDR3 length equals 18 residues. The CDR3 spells CAIGKGRASGRDYNEQFF. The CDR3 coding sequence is TGTGCCATCGGAAAGGGCCGGGCTAGCGGGAGGGACTACAATGAGCAGTTCTTC.

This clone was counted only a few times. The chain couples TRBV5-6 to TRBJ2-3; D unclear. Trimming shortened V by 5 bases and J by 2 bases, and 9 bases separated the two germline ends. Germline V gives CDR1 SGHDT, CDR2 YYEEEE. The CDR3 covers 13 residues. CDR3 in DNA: TGTGCCAGCAGTTTAGCAACCACAGATACGCAGTATTTT. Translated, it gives CASSLATTDTQYF.

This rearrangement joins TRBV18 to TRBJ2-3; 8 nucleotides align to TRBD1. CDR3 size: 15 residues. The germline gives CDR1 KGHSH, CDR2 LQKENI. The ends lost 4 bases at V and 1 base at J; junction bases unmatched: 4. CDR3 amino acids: CASSHGTGRTDTQYF. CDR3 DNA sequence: TGTGCCAGCTCACATGGGACAGGCCGCACAGATACGCAGTATTTT.

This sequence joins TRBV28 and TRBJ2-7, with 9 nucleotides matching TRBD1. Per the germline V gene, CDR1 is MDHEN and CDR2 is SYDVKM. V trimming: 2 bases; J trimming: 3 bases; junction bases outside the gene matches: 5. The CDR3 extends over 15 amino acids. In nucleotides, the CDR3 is TGTGCCAGCAGTTTACCAGGGACAGGGCTCTACGAGCAGTACTTC. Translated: CASSLPGTGLYEQYF.

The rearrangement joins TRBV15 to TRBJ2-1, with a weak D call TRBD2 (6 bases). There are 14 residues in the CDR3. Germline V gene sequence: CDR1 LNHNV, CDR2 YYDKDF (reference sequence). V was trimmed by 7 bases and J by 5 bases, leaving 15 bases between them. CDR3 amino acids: CATTFGGFHNEQFF. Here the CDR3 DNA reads TGTGCCACCACCTTCGGGGGATTTCACAATGAGCAGTTCTTC.

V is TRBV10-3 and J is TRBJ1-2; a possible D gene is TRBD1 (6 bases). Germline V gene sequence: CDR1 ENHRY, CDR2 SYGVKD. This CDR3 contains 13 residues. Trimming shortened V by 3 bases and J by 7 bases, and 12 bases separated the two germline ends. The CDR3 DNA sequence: TGTGCCATCAGTGACCTACAGGGTCGTGGCTACACCTTC. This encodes CAISDLQGRGYTF.

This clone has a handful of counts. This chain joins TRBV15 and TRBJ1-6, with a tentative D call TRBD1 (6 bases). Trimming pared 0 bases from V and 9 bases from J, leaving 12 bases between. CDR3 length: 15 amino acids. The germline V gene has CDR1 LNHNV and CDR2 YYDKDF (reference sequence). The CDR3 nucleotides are TGTGCCACCAGCAGAGAAGGGCAGGGGAGTTCACCCCTCCACTTT. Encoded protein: CATSREGQGSSPLHF.

In DNA form, the CDR3 reads TGTGCCAGCAGCCAACGAAGGGAGCGGGAGGCTGAGCAGTTCTTC. Protein: CASSQRREREAEQFF. The chain couples TRBV4-2 to TRBJ2-1, with 9 bases identical to TRBD2. The CDR3 spans 15 residues. Germline values: CDR1 LGHNA, CDR2 YNFKEQ. The V gene end was trimmed by 2 bases and the J gene end by 9 bases; junction bases not matched to a gene: 8.

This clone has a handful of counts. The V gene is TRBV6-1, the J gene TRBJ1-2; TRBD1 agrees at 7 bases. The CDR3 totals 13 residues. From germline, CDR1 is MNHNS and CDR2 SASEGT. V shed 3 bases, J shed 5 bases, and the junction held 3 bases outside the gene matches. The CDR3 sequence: CASSETGKYGYTF. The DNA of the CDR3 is TGTGCCAGCAGTGAGACAGGGAAGTATGGCTACACCTTC.

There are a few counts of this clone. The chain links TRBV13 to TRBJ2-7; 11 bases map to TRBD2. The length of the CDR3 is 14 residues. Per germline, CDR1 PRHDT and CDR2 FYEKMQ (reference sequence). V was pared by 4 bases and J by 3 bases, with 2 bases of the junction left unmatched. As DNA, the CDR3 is TGTGCCAGCAGCTCCCTAGCGGGAGGCTACGAGCAGTACTTC. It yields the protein CASSSLAGGYEQYF.